This T cell receptor (beta chain) was obtained from a study of cytomegalovirus exposure and HLA in healthy donors. Study results and limitations: The likely explanation for a cluster of highly shared sequence variants was sequencing artifact. TCR beta chains numbering more than 150 were designated cytomegalovirus-associated.

The PCR was carried out with 60 Vbeta primers and 13 Jbeta primers. Produced via immunoSEQ multiplex PCR; TCRdb's table is partial and in-frame only. The sample has 150,000 to 180,000 clones, around 80% seen once. Trimming cost V 4 bases and J 10 bases, with 17 bases left between them. This CDR3 has 13 residues. CDR1 is SGDLS, CDR2 YYNGEE, per germline. About this clone: The antigen remains unidentified.

V and J are TRBV9 and TRBJ1-2; weak D call: TRBD1 (5 bases). Input material: PBMCs. The receptor was derived from a middle-aged woman in good health and CMV-seronegative. The CDR3 region is CASSLTGTGDYTF. The DNA for the CDR3 is TGTGCCAGCAGCCTTACTGGGACTGGGGACTACACCTTC.